Listed below are T cell receptor beta chains from one sample, sequenced in a study of shared clonotypes between healthy human individuals. The assay was immunoSEQ multiplex PCR, and TCRdb's table has in-frame clones only and misses some. The sample yields about 340,000 clones, roughly 80% seen once. The sample consisted of memory CD4+ T cells sorted from blood. These receptors all come from a young man in good health. Both conserved end residues are part of each CDR3. A D gene is named only where the DNA matches it firmly. Part of the rows lack a size; the others show once, few, many or a class for expanded clones.

v_gene	abundance	d_gene	j_gene	len	CDR3nt	CDR3aa
TRBV28	.	.	TRBJ1-2	13	TGTGCCAGCAGTAACTTGGGCCCTTATGGCTACACCTTC	CASSNLGPYGYTF
TRBV5-1	.	.	TRBJ2-5	17	TGCGCCAGCAGCTCCGCCCGAAATAGCGGAGGGGGGGAGACCCAGTACTTC	CASSSARNSGGGETQYF
TRBV9	.	.	TRBJ1-2	16	TGTGCCAGCAGCGTAGCAAGGGCAGGAACCGCTATGGGCTACACCTTC	CASSVARAGTAMGYTF
TRBV11-2	.	.	TRBJ2-2	15	TGTGCCAGCAGCTTAAAATTAGATTTCACCGGGGAGCTGTTTTTT	CASSLKLDFTGELFF
TRBV10-2	.	.	TRBJ1-4	14	TGCGCCAGCAGTGAAGCAGTCTTCGGGGAAAAACTGTTTTTT	CASSEAVFGEKLFF
TRBV6-4	.	TRBD2	TRBJ2-3	14	TGTGCCAGCGCTCTAGCGGGAGAATCAGATACGCAGTATTTT	CASALAGESDTQYF
TRBV5-6	.	.	TRBJ1-5	16	TGTGCCAGCAGCTTGGGTCCGCCAACGGCGGGACAGCCCCAGCATTTT	CASSLGPPTAGQPQHF
TRBV19	.	TRBD1	TRBJ1-5	14	TGTGCCAGTAGAAGGGGGCCCGGCAATCAGCCCCAGCATTTT	CASRRGPGNQPQHF
TRBV4-1	.	.	TRBJ1-4	16	TGCGCCAGCAGCCAAATACCGGGGCAGGGCGGCGATAAACTGTTTTTT	CASSQIPGQGGDKLFF
TRBV18	.	.	TRBJ2-5	14	TGTGCCAGCTCACCATCGCGGGGTGGGGAGACCCAGTACTTC	CASSPSRGGETQYF
TRBV28	.	TRBD1	TRBJ1-3	16	TGTGCCAGCAACCCGGGACAGGGATACTCTGGAAACACCATATATTTT	CASNPGQGYSGNTIYF
TRBV4-1	many	TRBD1	TRBJ1-4	16	TGCGCCAGCAGCCAAGGAAGCGGGACAGGAAATGAAAAACTGTTTTTT	CASSQGSGTGNEKLFF
TRBV5-1	.	TRBD1	TRBJ2-5	17	TGCGCCAGCAGCTTGGGGGACAGGGTCGGACCACAAGAGACCCAGTACTTC	CASSLGDRVGPQETQYF
TRBV4-2	.	.	TRBJ2-4	19	TGTGCCAGCAGCCAAGATAATAAAAAGGACGGTAACAGGGTAAACATTCAGTACTTC	CASSQDNKKDGNRVNIQYF
TRBV18	.	.	TRBJ1-1	12	TGTGCCAGCTCACCAGAAAGTTGGGAAGCTTTCTTT	CASSPESWEAFF
TRBV6-5	.	TRBD1	TRBJ1-2	13	TGTGCCAGCACTCCTGACAGGGAGAATGGCTACACCTTC	CASTPDRENGYTF
TRBV4-2	.	.	TRBJ2-3	15	TGTGCCAGCAGCCAAGGCGTTACAGGCGCAGATACGCAGTATTTT	CASSQGVTGADTQYF
TRBV10-3	.	.	TRBJ2-1	14	TGTGCCATCTCAAGAGAGGGAGAAGAAAATGAGCAGTTCTTC	CAISREGEENEQFF
TRBV6-5	.	.	TRBJ1-1	14	TGTGCCAGCAGACCCGACAGAAAGAACACTGAAGCTTTCTTT	CASRPDRKNTEAFF
TRBV11-2	.	.	TRBJ2-1	16	TGTGCCAGCAGCCACCCCGGCGGGCCCAACTACAATGAGCAGTTCTTC	CASSHPGGPNYNEQFF
TRBV5-5	.	.	TRBJ2-1	16	TGTGCCAGCAGCTTGGCTCTCAGTTCCTCCTACAATGAGCAGTTCTTC	CASSLALSSSYNEQFF
TRBV7-2	.	.	TRBJ1-1	13	TGTGCCAGCAGCTTCAGGGTTTTGGCTGAAGCTTTCTTT	CASSFRVLAEAFF
TRBV10-3	.	.	TRBJ1-1	14	TGTGCCATCAGTGCGGGGGGGCAGGGCACTGAAGCTTTCTTT	CAISAGGQGTEAFF
TRBV27	.	.	TRBJ2-5	13	TGTGCCAGCGCCGGAGGGGACCGGGAGACCCAGTACTTC	CASAGGDRETQYF
TRBV7-3	.	.	TRBJ2-2	13	TGTGCCAGCAGCTTATATGAGCGCGGGGAGCTGTTTTTT	CASSLYERGELFF
TRBV5-1	many	TRBD2	TRBJ2-1	18	TGCGCCAGCAGCTTGGTCCCTAGCGGGCTAAGCTCCTACAATGAGCAGTTCTTC	CASSLVPSGLSSYNEQFF
TRBV28	.	.	TRBJ1-4	14	TGTGCCAGCAGTAGTGAAGGGTTGCGAGAAAAACTGTTTTTT	CASSSEGLREKLFF
TRBV10-3	few	.	TRBJ1-1	13	TGTGCCACAAAACAGGGTTTGAACACTGAAGCTTTCTTT	CATKQGLNTEAFF
TRBV6-6	.	.	TRBJ2-2	11	TGTGCCAGCAGTCCCACTTCGGAGCTGTTTTTT	CASSPTSELFF
TRBV29-1	once	TRBD2	TRBJ2-5	12	TGCAGCGTTGAACGGGGGGGTGAGACCCAGTACTTC	CSVERGGETQYF
TRBV19	.	.	TRBJ1-1	15	TGTGCCAGTAGAGTAATACAGGGAGTGAACACTGAAGCTTTCTTT	CASRVIQGVNTEAFF
TRBV5-1	.	.	TRBJ2-5	13	TGCGCCAGCAGCTTGCCAACCCAAGAGACCCAGTACTTC	CASSLPTQETQYF
TRBV7-2	.	TRBD1	TRBJ2-2	15	TGTGCCACCCTTAGAGACAGGGTGAACACCGGGGAGCTGTTTTTT	CATLRDRVNTGELFF
TRBV5-4	few	TRBD2	TRBJ2-7	15	TGTGCCAGCAGCGTAAAGGGACTAGCCGAGGGCGAGCAGTACTTC	CASSVKGLAEGEQYF
TRBV29-1	.	TRBD2	TRBJ2-3	17	TGCAGCGTTGAAGGGGGGGGACTAGCGGAGAGCACAGATACGCAGTATTTT	CSVEGGGLAESTDTQYF
TRBV27	.	.	TRBJ2-2	14	TGTGCCAGCAGTTTATCCAGGGCAAACGGGGAGCTGTTTTTT	CASSLSRANGELFF
TRBV6-1	.	TRBD1	TRBJ1-6	14	TGTGCCTGCAGACTAGGACAGGGTTATTCACCCCTCCACTTT	CACRLGQGYSPLHF
TRBV2	.	.	TRBJ1-2	12	TGTGCCAGCAGTGTCGCGGTTGTCGGCTACACCTTC	CASSVAVVGYTF
TRBV19	few	TRBD2	TRBJ2-3	21	TGTGCCAGTAGCCGAGGGGACTTCGGGACTAGCGCGTCAACTAGCACAGATACGCAGTATTTT	CASSRGDFGTSASTSTDTQYF
TRBV19	.	.	TRBJ2-6	16	TGTGCCAGTAGTATAGGGGTTGGGGCTGGGGCCAACGTCCTGACTTTC	CASSIGVGAGANVLTF
TRBV5-1	.	TRBD2	TRBJ2-3	15	TGCGCCAGCAGGGACCCAGCGGGAGGGCCAGATACGCAGTATTTT	CASRDPAGGPDTQYF
TRBV27	many	.	TRBJ1-3	14	TGTGCCAGCAGTTTAGGAGGGAATCTGGACACCATATATTTT	CASSLGGNLDTIYF
TRBV7-4	.	.	TRBJ1-5	13	TGTGCCAGCATCTGCGTGGCACTTCAGCCCCAGCATTTT	CASICVALQPQHF
TRBV7-9	once	.	TRBJ1-1	15	TGTGCCAGCAGCCCTGATCGGGGGGCTGGCACTGAAGCTTTCTTT	CASSPDRGAGTEAFF
TRBV5-1	.	.	TRBJ1-2	14	TGCGCCAGCAGCTTGGCCGGACATAACTATGGCTACACCTTC	CASSLAGHNYGYTF
TRBV18	.	TRBD1	TRBJ2-7	15	TGTGCCAGCTCACAGGAACAGGGGATCGGCTACGAGCAGTACTTC	CASSQEQGIGYEQYF